Here is one TCR beta chain with its context. This sample is drawn from a study of shared clonotypes between healthy human individuals. Study in general: The study used three CD4 naive, three CD4 memory, two CD8 naive and one CD8 memory plate per donor.

The deep-level immunoSEQ assay was used. As processed by the authors: As immunoSEQ supplied junction-only sequences (without quality scores), filtering differed. Generated by immunoSEQ multiplex PCR, the TCRdb table keeps only in-frame clones and is missing some. Clone size and V and J calls were adopted from that table, with D and trimming inferred from the DNA. The table records about 2 million clones, roughly 95% of them present only once. The CDR3 runs 13 residues. From germline, CDR1 is SQVTM and CDR2 ANQGSEA. V shed 4 bases, J shed 3 bases, and the junction held 5 bases outside the gene matches.

The receptor's source is a man in his late teens or twenties in good health. V gene TRBV29-1 combines with J gene TRBJ2-7; TRBD1 aligns across 8 bases. Sequencing used naive CD4+ T cells sorted from blood. Subset given: CD45RA+ positively selected. The CDR3 DNA is TGCAGCGTTGTTAGGACAGGGCGCTACGAGCAGTACTTC. Amino acid sequence: CSVVRTGRYEQYF.